A single sample is the source of the 16 T cell receptor beta chains below, sequenced in a study of blood T cell repertoires in COVID-19. The protocol was immunoSEQ multiplex PCR, while the TCRdb copy is restricted to in-frame clones and leaves out a portion. Of 200,000 to 300,000 clones listed, roughly 87% are singletons. Material: peripheral blood. The receptors shown here come from a human donor in a cohort sampled during active COVID-19.

V usage is TRBV19 and J usage is TRBJ2-7; no clear D gene. Germline CDR1 LNHDA, CDR2 SQIVND (reference sequence). Deletions cut 10 bases from V and 3 bases from J, with 13 bases between. CDR3 length: 12 amino acids. The CDR3 DNA follows: TGTGCCACATCCGACACCTACTACGAGCAGTACTTC. Translated, it gives CATSDTYYEQYF. The full variable domain, in which reference TRBV19 and TRBJ2-7 provide the parts outside the CDR3, is DGGITQSPKYLFRKEGQNVTLSCEQNLNHDAMYWYRQDPGQGLRLIYYSQIVNDFQKGDIAEGYSVSREKKESFPLTVTSAQKNPTAFYLCATSDTYYEQYFGPGTRLTVT.

The chain joins TRBV12-5 to TRBJ1-2, with 9 bases lining up with TRBD1. Germline V gene lookup returns CDR1 LGHNT and CDR2 FRNRAP. V lost 0 bases and J lost 2; bases outside the gene matches: 7. The CDR3 has 17 amino acids. The DNA for the CDR3 is TGTGCTAGTGGTTTGGTACTTGACGGGACAGGGAACTATGGCTACACCTTC. As protein: CASGLVLDGTGNYGYTF.

The J gene is TRBJ1-2, the V gene TRBV7-9; no clear D. The V gene's germline CDR1 is SEHNR and CDR2 FQNEAQ (reference sequence). V lost 5 bases and J 4 bases, leaving 11 bases between the germline ends. The CDR3 loop spans 13 amino acids. For the CDR3, the DNA is TGTGCCAGCAGCCTACTTGGGCCCTATGGCTACACCTTC. Residues: CASSLLGPYGYTF.

The chain employs TRBV4-1 and TRBJ2-7; a possible D gene is TRBD2 (5 bases). This CDR3 contains 15 residues. The germline V and J ends were trimmed by 1 base and 6 bases, with 16 bases remaining between them. The germline gives CDR1 MGHRA, CDR2 YSYEKL. CDR3 sequence reads: CASSQAGPRGGEQYF. The CDR3 nucleotides are TGCGCCAGCAGCCAAGCGGGCCCTCGAGGAGGCGAGCAGTACTTC.

The rearrangement joins TRBV6-2 or TRBV6-3 to TRBJ1-5, with 7 positions matching TRBD1. The CDR3 length is 11 residues. Germline V gene data show CDR1 as MNHEY and CDR2 as SVGEGT. Trimming removed 4 bases from V and 15 bases from J; junction bases left unmatched: 6. CDR3: CASSFSTGMHF. Written as DNA, the CDR3 is TGTGCCAGCAGTTTCTCGACAGGGATGCATTTT.

As for this clone: This sample includes further DNA sequences coding for the same CDR3. The chain has TRBV5-1 and TRBJ1-2; D is undetermined. With 4 bases removed from V and 4 bases from J, the gap between germline ends came to 8 bases. This CDR3 region has 12 residues. Germline lookup yields CDR1 SGHRS and CDR2 YFSETQ. This chain's CDR3 is CASSPDSYGYTF. CDR3 DNA: TGCGCCAGCAGCCCCGATAGCTATGGCTACACCTTC. Drawing the rest from reference TRBV5-1 and TRBJ1-2, the complete variable domain is KAGVTQTPRYLIKTRGQQVTLSCSPISGHRSVSWYQQTPGQGLQFLFEYFSETQRNKGNFPGRFSGRQFSNSRSEMNVSTLELGDSALYLCASSPDSYGYTFGSGTRLTVV.

J is TRBJ1-1 and V is TRBV14; D gene unclear. V dropped 6 bases and J dropped 0 bases, with 8 bases sitting between them. Per the germline V gene, CDR1 is SGHDN and CDR2 is FVKESK. This CDR3 has 13 residues. The CDR3 reads CASSPQVNTEAFF. Here the CDR3 DNA reads TGTGCCAGCAGTCCTCAGGTGAACACTGAAGCTTTCTTT.

The CDR3 DNA follows: TGTGCCAGCAGTTCGGGGGAACCAAAGCAGTACTTC. It yields the protein CASSSGEPKQYF. The chain combines TRBV28 with TRBJ2-7; the D gene is possibly TRBD2 (6 bases). Germline lookup yields CDR1 MDHEN and CDR2 SYDVKM. Trimming pared 4 bases from V and 8 bases from J, leaving 12 bases between. The CDR3 loop spans 12 amino acids.

This clone has a single count. The gene calls are TRBV30 and TRBJ2-3, with 9 bases matching TRBD2. There are 15 residues in the CDR3. Germline V gene lookup returns CDR1 GTSNPN and CDR2 SVGIG (reference sequence). V lost 4 bases, J lost 3 bases, and 8 bases stayed unmatched. Here the CDR3 reads CAWNQRGVGTDTQYF. The CDR3 DNA sequence: TGTGCCTGGAACCAGCGGGGGGTAGGGACAGATACGCAGTATTTT.

The chain links TRBV19 to TRBJ1-2, with 10 bases that match TRBD1. Unmatched junction bases numbered 12, after V lost 0 bases and J lost 8 bases. There are 17 residues in the CDR3. Germline CDR1 reads LNHDA; CDR2 reads SQIVND (reference sequence). CDR3 DNA: TGTGCCAGTAGTATAGATCGGCTTCGACAGGGGGCGAGGGGCTACACCTTC. The encoded protein is CASSIDRLRQGARGYTF.

In its sample, this clone was seen once. The rearrangement joins TRBV11-3 to TRBJ2-7; 7 bases are a match to TRBD2. CDR1 is SGHNT and CDR2 is YENEEA in the germline V gene. The CDR3 length is 15 residues. Trimming cost V 5 bases and J 2 bases; bases outside gene matches: 9. This CDR3 is CASSTASGDPYEQYF. The DNA of the CDR3 is TGTGCCAGCAGCACCGCTAGCGGAGATCCCTACGAGCAGTACTTC.

The CDR3, as DNA: TGTGCCAGCAGTGTGGGTTTGGGGGGTAACTATGGCTACACCTTC. Translating gives CASSVGLGGNYGYTF. This rearrangement joins TRBV2 to TRBJ1-2; TRBD1 might be the D (5 bases). Germline values: CDR1 SNHLY, CDR2 FYNNEI. Trimming took 4 bases from V and 1 from J, leaving 13 bases between them. The CDR3 has 15 residues.

This chain links TRBV13 with TRBJ2-7, with 8 bases fitting TRBD1. The CDR3 spans 15 residues. Germline V gives CDR1 PRHDT, CDR2 FYEKMQ (reference sequence). The V segment lost 4 bases and the J segment 1 base; nucleotides outside the gene matches: 6. The CDR3 nucleotides read TGTGCCAGCAGCTCGCAGGGGGCCCTTTCCTACGAGCAGTACTTC. Its protein product is CASSSQGALSYEQYF. Drawing the rest from reference TRBV13 and TRBJ2-7, the complete variable domain is AAGVIQSPRHLIKEKRETATLKCYPIPRHDTVYWYQQGPGQDPQFLISFYEKMQSDKGSIPDRFSAQQFSDYHSELNMSSLELGDSALYFCASSSQGALSYEQYFGPGTRLTVT.

The CDR3 is CASSSVESTGSYEQYF. The CDR3 nucleotides read TGTGCCAGCAGTTCGGTCGAGAGTACGGGCTCCTACGAGCAGTACTTC. The chain couples TRBV6-5 to TRBJ2-7; no definite D call. Germline V gene data show CDR1 as MNHEY and CDR2 as SVGAGI. V gave up 4 bases and J gave up 0 bases, with 16 bases separating them. This CDR3 comprises 16 residues.

The J gene is TRBJ2-4, the V gene TRBV7-2, with a possible D match to TRBD1 (6 bases). Trimming pared 5 bases from V and 2 bases from J, leaving 16 bases between. Germline V gives CDR1 SGHTA, CDR2 FQGNSA. The CDR3 spans 16 residues. CDR3 loop: CASSNTGTATKNIQYF. In nucleotides, the CDR3 is TGTGCCAGCAGCAACACAGGGACGGCGACCAAAAACATTCAGTACTTC.

The chain uses TRBV10-3 and TRBJ2-5; TRBD2 is a possible D gene (7 bases). The V end lost 3 bases, the J end lost 1 base, and 18 bases lay between the germline ends. The CDR3 spans 17 residues. Germline-derived CDR1 and CDR2 are ENHRY and SYGVKD. CDR3 sequence: CAISEGGAGVIQETQYF. In nucleotides, the CDR3 is TGTGCCATCAGTGAAGGGGGTGCGGGGGTTATCCAAGAGACCCAGTACTTC.